Below, 5 T cell receptor beta chains from the same sample are listed, as sequenced in a study of T-cell reconstitution after alpha-beta-depleted transplantation in children. The authors prepared the TCRbeta library with unique molecular identifiers. TCRdb re-called the PCR reads through MiXCR, storing one row per CDR3 protein. Of fewer than 550,000 distinct CDR3 sequences detected, about 10% appear once; the ten largest clones hold approximately 14%. Specimen: PBMCs, mostly from graft donor cells, collected 180 days after TCRalphabeta/CD19-depleted stem cell transplant. The source of these receptors is a female patient aged 2-9 years who had a stem cell transplant for aplastic anemia, so the T cells may come from the graft donor.

V and J are TRBV10-3 and TRBJ2-3; D not resolved. This CDR3 is built from 13 residues. Germline loops: CDR1 ENHRY, CDR2 SYGVKD. V dropped 2 bases and J dropped 0 bases, with 3 bases sitting between them. This CDR3 is CAISEVSTDTQYF. CDR3 sequence (DNA): TGTGCCATCAGTGAGGTCAGCACAGATACGCAGTATTTT.

There are many counts of this clonotype. V gene TRBV10-3 combines with J gene TRBJ2-3; 14 nucleotides match TRBD2. Germline loops: CDR1 ENHRY, CDR2 SYGVKD. J gave up 2 bases and V 3 bases, and 7 bases lay outside the gene matches. This CDR3 comprises 18 residues. CDR3 loop: CAISDPGLAGVYTDTQYF. In DNA, the CDR3 is TGTGCCATCAGTGACCCGGGACTAGCGGGAGTTTACACAGATACGCAGTATTTT.

This clonotype was seen repeatedly, ten times or more. The chain employs TRBV7-8 and TRBJ1-5; weak D call: TRBD1 (5 bases). The CDR3 consists of 13 residues. V dropped 4 bases and J dropped 2 bases, with 6 bases sitting between them. The germline CDR1 and CDR2 sequences are SGHVS and FQNEAQ. The CDR3 DNA sequence: TGTGCCAGCAGCTCACAGGGCAATCAGCCCCAGCATTTT. This codes for CASSSQGNQPQHF.

This clonotype was counted a few times. The chain employs TRBV19 and TRBJ2-1; TRBD1 is a possible D gene (6 bases). The CDR3 runs 16 residues. Trimming removed 3 bases at V and 7 bases at J, with 19 bases between. The germline V gene has CDR1 LNHDA and CDR2 SQIVND (reference sequence). CDR3 region: CASSIWGPSENNEQFF. For the CDR3, the DNA is TGTGCCAGTAGTATTTGGGGGCCCTCGGAGAATAATGAGCAGTTCTTC.

There are a few counts of this clonotype. The genes are TRBV28 and TRBJ2-7, with D maybe TRBD2 (6 bases). Trimming pared 10 bases from V and 6 bases from J, leaving 19 bases between. The CDR3 has 13 residues. Germline CDR1 is MDHEN and CDR2 is SYDVKM. CDR3 nucleotide sequence: TGTGCCATTGCGGGACCTATGATGACCGAGCAGTACGTC. Its protein product is CAIAGPMMTEQYV.